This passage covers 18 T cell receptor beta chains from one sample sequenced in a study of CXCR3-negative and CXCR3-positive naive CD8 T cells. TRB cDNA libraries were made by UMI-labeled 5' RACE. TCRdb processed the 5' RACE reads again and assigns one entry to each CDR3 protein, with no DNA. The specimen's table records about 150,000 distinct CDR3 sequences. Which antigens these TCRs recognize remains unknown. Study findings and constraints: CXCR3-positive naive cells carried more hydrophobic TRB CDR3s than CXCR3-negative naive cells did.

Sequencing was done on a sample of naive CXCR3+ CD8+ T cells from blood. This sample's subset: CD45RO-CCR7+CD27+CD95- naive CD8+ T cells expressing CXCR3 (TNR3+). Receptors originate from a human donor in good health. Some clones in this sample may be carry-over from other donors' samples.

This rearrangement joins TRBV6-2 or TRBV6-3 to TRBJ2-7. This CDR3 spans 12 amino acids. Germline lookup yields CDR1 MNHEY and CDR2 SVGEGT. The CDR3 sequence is CASSRVTAEQYF.

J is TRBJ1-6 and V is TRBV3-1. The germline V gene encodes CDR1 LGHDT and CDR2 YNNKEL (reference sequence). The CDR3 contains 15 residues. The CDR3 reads CASSQHQLLNSPLHF.

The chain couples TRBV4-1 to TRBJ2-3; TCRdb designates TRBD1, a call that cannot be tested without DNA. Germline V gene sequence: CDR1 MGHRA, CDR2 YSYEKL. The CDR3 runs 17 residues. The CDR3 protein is CASGQGSGVFNTDTQYF.

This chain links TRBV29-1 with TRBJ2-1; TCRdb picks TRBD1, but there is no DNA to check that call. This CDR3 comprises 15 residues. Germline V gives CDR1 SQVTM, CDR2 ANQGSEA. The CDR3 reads CSVELRGHAYNEQFF.

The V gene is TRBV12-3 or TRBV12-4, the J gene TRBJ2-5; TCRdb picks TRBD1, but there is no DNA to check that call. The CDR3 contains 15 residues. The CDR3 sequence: CASTPGGGFQETQYF.

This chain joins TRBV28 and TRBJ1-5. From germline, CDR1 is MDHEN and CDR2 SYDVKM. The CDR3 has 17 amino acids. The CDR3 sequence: CASSPGDFGAADQPQHF. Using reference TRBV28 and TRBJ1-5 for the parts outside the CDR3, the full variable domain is DVKVTQSSRYLVKRTGEKVFLECVQDMDHENMFWYRQDPGLGLRLIYFSYDVKMKEKGDIPEGYSVSREKKERFSLILESASTNQTSMYLCASSPGDFGAADQPQHFGDGTRLSIL.

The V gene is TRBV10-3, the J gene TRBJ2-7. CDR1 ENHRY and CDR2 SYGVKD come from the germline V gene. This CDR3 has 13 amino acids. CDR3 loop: CAISVGDSYEQYF.

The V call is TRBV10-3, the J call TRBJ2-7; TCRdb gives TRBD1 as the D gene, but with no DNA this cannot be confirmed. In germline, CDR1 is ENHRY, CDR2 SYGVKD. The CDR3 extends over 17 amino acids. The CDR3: CAISGEVATGHSYEQYF.

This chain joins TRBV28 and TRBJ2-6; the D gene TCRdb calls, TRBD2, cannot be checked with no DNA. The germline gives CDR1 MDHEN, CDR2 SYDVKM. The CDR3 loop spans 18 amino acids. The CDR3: CASSSSLADHSGANVLTF.

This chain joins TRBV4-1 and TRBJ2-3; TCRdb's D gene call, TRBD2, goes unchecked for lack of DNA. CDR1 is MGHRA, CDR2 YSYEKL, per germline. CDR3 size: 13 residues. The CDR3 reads CASSQVAADTQYF.

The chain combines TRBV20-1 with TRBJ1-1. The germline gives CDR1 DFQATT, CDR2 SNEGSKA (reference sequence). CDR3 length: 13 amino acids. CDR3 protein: CSARQLSNTEAFF.

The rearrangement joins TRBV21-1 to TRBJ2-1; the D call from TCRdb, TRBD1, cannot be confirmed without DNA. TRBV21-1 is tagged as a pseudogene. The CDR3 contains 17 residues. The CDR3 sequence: CASSRISRGNTYNEQFF.

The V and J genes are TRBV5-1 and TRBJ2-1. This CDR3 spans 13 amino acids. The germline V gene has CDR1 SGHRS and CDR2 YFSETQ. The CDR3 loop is CASSLGYYNEQFF.

CDR3 sequence: CASSRWVYQEETQYF. The chain has TRBV5-6 and TRBJ2-5. The V gene's germline CDR1 is SGHDT and CDR2 YYEEEE. The CDR3 runs 15 residues.

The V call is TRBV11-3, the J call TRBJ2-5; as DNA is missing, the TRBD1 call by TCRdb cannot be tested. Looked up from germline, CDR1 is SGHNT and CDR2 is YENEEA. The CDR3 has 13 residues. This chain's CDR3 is CASSDGTQETQYF. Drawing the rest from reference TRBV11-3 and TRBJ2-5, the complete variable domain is EAGVVQSPRYKIIEKKQPVAFWCNPISGHNTLYWYLQNLGQGPELLIRYENEEAVDDSQLPKDRFSAERLKGVDSTLKIQPAELGDSAVYLCASSDGTQETQYFGPGTRLLVL.

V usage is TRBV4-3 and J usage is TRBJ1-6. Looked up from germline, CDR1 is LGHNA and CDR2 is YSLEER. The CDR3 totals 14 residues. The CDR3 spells CASSQEREPSPLHF.

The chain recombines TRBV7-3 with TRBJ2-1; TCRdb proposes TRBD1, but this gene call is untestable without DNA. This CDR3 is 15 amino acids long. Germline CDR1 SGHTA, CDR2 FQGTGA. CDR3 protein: CASSPLWGDYNEQFF.

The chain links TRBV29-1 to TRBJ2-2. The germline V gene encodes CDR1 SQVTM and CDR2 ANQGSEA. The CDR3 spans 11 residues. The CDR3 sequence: CSVLDTGELFF.